The T cell receptor beta chain described here comes from a study of cytomegalovirus exposure and HLA in healthy donors. Study background: HLA-typed donors contributed 65 million to 95 million unique TCRs, which were held in an early data release. Findings and limits, study-wide: Being indistinguishable, some V segments were excluded, TRBV6-2 and TRBV6-3 among them.

Primers included in the PCR were 60 Vbeta and 13 Jbeta primers. In the original analysis: Some 80 million unique TCR beta chains, 10 million to 14 million shared, were counted in a later analysis. Assay: immunoSEQ multiplex PCR; the TCRdb copy retains only in-frame clones and omits some. V and J calls and clone size are those listed in that table; D and trimming were worked out from the DNA. The data hold around 170,000 clones, with 82% observed a single time. Worth noting for this clone: Antigen specificity is unknown.

The CDR3 covers 14 residues. Germline V CDR1 and CDR2: MNHEY, SVGAGI. Trimming removed 6 bases from V and 1 base from J, with 12 bases in between. The receptor was isolated from a woman between 18 and 29 years old in good health and CMV-seronegative. Source material: PBMCs. This chain links TRBV6-5 with TRBJ1-2; maybe TRBD1 (6 bases). This chain's CDR3 is CASRLPGDNYGYTF. DNA for the CDR3: TGTGCCAGCAGATTACCAGGGGATAACTATGGCTACACCTTC.